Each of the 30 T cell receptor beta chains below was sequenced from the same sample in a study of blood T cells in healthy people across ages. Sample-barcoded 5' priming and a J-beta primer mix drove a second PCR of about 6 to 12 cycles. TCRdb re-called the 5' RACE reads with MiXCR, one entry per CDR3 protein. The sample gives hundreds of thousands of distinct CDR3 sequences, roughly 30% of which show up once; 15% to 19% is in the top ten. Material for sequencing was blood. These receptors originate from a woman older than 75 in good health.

In nucleotides, the CDR3 is TGTGCCAGCAGCTTAGATGGGGCGGGACTGGACGAGCAGTACTTC. Its translation is CASSLDGAGLDEQYF. This chain uses TRBV11-2 with TRBJ2-7; D perhaps matches TRBD2 (6 bases). Germline-derived CDR1 and CDR2 are SGHAT and FQNNGV. V shed 0 bases and J shed 5 bases, with 14 bases lying between them. The CDR3 consists of 15 residues.

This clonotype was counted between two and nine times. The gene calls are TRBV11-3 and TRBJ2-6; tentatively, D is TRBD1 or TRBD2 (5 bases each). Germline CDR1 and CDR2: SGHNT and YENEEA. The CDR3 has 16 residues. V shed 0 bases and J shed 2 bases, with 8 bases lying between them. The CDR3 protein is CASSLDSGPGANVLTF. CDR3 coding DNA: TGTGCCAGCAGCTTAGACTCGGGGCCTGGGGCCAACGTCCTGACTTTC.

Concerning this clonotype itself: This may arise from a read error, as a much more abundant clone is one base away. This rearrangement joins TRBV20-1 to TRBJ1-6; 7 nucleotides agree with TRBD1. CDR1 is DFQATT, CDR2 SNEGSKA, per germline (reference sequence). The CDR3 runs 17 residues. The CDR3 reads CSAGRQGGSSYNSPPHF. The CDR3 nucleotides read TGCAGTGCAGGAAGGCAGGGGGGAAGCTCCTATAATTCACCCCCCCACTTT.

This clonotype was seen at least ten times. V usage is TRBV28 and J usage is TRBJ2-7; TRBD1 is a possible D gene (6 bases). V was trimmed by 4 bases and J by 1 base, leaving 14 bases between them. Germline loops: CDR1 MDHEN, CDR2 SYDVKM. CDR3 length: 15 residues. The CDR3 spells CASSSPPGQSYEQYF. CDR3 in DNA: TGTGCCAGCAGTTCCCCCCCGGGACAATCCTACGAGCAGTACTTC. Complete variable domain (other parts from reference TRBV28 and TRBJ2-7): DVKVTQSSRYLVKRTGEKVFLECVQDMDHENMFWYRQDPGLGLRLIYFSYDVKMKEKGDIPEGYSVSREKKERFSLILESASTNQTSMYLCASSSPPGQSYEQYFGPGTRLTVT.

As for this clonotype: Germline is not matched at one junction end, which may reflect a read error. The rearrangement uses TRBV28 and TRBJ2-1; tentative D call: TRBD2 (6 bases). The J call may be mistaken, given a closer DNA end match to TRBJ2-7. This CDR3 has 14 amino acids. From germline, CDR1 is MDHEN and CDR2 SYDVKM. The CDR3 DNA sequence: TGTGCCTGCAGTTTAGGAGGGGTGCTCAATGAGCAGTACTTC. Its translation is CACSLGGVLNEQYF.

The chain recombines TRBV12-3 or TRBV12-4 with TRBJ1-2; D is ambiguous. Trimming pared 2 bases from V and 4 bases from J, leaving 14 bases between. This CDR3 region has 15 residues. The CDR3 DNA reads TGTGCCAGCAGTTTAATAGGGTCACTCGGCTATGGCTACACCTTC. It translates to CASSLIGSLGYGYTF.

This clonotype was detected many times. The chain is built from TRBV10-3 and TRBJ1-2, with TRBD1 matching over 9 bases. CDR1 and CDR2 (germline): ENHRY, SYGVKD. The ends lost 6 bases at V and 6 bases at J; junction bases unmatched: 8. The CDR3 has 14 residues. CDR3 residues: CAIRGTGSGNGYTF. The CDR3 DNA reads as TGTGCCATCAGAGGGACAGGGTCGGGGAATGGCTACACCTTC.

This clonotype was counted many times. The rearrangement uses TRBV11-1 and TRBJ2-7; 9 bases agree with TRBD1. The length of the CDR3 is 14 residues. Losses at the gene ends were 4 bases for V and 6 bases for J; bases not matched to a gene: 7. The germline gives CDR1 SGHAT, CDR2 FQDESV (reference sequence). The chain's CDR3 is CASSSRDREVEQYF. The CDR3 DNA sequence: TGTGCCAGCAGCTCCCGGGACAGGGAGGTCGAGCAGTACTTC.

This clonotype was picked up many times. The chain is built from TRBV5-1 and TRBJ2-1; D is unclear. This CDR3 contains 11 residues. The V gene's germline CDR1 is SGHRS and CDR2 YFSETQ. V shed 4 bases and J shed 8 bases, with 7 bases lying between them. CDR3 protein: CASSDLDEQFF. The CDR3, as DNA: TGCGCCAGCAGCGACCTAGATGAGCAGTTCTTC.

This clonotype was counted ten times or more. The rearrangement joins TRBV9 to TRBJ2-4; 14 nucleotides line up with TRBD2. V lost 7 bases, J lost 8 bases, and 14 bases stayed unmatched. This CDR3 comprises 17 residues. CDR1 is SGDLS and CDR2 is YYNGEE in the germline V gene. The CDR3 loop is CASSWTSGGSTVDIQYF. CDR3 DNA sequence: TGTGCCAGCTCCTGGACTAGCGGGGGGTCCACAGTGGACATTCAGTACTTC.

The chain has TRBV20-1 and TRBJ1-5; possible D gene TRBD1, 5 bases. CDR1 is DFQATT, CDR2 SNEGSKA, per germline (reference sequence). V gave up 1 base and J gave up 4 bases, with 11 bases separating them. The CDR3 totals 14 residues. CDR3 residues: CSARGGAGNQPQHF. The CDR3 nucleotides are TGCAGTGCTAGAGGAGGGGCGGGGAATCAGCCCCAGCATTTT.

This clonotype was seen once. CDR3 nucleotide sequence: TGTGCCAGCAGCTTAAGGGGCCCTAGAGGCTACACCTTC. It codes for CASSLRGPRGYTF. The chain carries TRBV7-2 and TRBJ1-2, with D maybe TRBD1 (5 bases). CDR3 size: 13 residues. Per germline, CDR1 SGHTA and CDR2 FQGNSA. V shed 2 bases and J shed 8 bases, with 12 bases lying between them.

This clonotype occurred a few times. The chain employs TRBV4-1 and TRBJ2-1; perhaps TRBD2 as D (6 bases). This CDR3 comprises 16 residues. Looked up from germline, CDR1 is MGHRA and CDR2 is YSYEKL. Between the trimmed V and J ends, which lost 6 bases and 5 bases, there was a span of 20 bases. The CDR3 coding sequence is TGCGCCAGCAGATCATCGGGGCGGGGTGGGGACAATGAGCAGTTCTTC. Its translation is CASRSSGRGGDNEQFF.

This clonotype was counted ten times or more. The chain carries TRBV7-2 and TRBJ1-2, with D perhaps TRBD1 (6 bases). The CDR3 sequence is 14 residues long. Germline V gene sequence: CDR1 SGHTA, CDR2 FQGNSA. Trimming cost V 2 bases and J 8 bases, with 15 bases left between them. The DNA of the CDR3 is TGTGCCAGCAGCTTACTACAGGGAGGTGCGGGCTACACCTTC. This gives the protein CASSLLQGGAGYTF.

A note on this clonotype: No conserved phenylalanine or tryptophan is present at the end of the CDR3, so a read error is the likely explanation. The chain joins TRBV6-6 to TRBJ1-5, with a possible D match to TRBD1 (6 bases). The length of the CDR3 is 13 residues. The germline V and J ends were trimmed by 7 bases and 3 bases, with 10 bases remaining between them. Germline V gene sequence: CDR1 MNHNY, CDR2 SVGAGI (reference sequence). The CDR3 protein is CASTRDNNQPQHS. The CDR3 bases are TGTGCCAGCACCCGGGACAACAATCAGCCCCAGCATTCT.

For the CDR3, the DNA is TGCAGTGCTAGCCTTCCCCGCGAGCAGTACTTC. Protein product: CSASLPREQYF. The gene calls are TRBV20-1 and TRBJ2-7; D is unclear. V lost 3 bases and J 6 bases, leaving 9 bases between the germline ends. Per germline, CDR1 DFQATT and CDR2 SNEGSKA (reference sequence). The CDR3 totals 11 residues.

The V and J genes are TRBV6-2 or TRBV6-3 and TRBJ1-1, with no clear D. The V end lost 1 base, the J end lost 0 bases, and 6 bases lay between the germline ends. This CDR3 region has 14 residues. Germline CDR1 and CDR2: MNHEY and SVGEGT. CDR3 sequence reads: CASSYLPLNTEAFF. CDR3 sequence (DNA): TGTGCCAGCAGTTACTTGCCGTTGAACACTGAAGCTTTCTTT.

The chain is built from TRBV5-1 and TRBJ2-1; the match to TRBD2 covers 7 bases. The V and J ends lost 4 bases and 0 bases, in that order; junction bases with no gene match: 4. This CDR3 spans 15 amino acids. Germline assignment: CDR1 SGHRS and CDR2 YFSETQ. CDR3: CASSGGGFSYNEQFF. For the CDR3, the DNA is TGCGCCAGCAGCGGCGGGGGATTCTCCTACAATGAGCAGTTCTTC.

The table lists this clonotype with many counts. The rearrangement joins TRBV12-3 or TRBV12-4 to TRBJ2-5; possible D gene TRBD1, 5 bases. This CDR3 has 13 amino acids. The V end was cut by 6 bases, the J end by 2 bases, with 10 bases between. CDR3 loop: CASSFHRQETQYF. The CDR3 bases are TGTGCCAGCAGCTTCCACAGGCAAGAGACCCAGTACTTC.

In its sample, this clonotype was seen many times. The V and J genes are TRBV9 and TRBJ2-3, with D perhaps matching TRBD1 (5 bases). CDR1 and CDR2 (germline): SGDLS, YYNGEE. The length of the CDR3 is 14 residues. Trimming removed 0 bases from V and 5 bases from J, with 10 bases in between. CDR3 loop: CASSVGAGLDTQYF. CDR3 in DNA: TGTGCCAGCAGCGTAGGGGCAGGGCTAGATACGCAGTATTTT.

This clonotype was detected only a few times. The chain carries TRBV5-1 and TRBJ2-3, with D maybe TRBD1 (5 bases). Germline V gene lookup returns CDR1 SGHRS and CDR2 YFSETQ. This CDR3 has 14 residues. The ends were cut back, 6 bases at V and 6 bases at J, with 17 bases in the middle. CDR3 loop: CASNLETAMDTQYF. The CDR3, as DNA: TGCGCCAGCAACCTAGAGACAGCCATGGATACGCAGTATTTT.

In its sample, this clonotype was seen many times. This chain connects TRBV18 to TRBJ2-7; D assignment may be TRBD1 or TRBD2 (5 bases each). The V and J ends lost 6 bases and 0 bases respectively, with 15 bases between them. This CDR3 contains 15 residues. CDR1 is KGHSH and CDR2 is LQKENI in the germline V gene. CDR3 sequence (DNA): TGTGCCAGCTCTTTAGTGGGGACGGTCTCCTACGAGCAGTACTTC. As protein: CASSLVGTVSYEQYF.

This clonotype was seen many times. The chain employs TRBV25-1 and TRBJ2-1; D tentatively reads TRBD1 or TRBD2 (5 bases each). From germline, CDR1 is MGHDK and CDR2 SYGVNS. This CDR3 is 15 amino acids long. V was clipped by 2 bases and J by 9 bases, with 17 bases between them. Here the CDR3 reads CASSETPRGDSEQFF. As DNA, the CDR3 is TGTGCCAGCAGTGAAACCCCTCGGGGCGATAGTGAGCAGTTCTTC.

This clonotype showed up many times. The CDR3 sequence: CASSFYTGGYTF. In nucleotides, the CDR3 is TGTGCCAGCAGCTTCTATACAGGGGGCTACACCTTC. The chain combines TRBV5-6 with TRBJ1-2, with D perhaps TRBD1 (6 bases). This CDR3 has 12 residues. The germline gives CDR1 SGHDT, CDR2 YYEEEE. V shed 2 bases and J shed 8 bases, with 10 bases lying between them.

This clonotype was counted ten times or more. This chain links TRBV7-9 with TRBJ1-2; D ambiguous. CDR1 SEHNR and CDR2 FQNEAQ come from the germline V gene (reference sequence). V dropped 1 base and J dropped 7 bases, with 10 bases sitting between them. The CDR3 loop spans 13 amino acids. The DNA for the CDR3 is TGTGCCAGCAGCTTAGTGGGCGGAGGTGGCTACACCTTC. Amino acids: CASSLVGGGGYTF.

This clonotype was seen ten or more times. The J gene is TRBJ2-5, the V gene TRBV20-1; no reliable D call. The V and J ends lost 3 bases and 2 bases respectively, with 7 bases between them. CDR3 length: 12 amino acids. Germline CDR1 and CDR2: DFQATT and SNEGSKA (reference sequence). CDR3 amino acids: CSARGNQETQYF. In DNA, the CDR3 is TGCAGTGCTAGGGGGAATCAAGAGACCCAGTACTTC.

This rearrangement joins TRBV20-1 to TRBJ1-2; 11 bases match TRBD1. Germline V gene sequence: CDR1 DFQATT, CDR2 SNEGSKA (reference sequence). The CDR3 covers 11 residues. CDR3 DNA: TGCAGGGGGGACAGGGGGGGTGGCTACACCTTC. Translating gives CRGDRGGGYTF.

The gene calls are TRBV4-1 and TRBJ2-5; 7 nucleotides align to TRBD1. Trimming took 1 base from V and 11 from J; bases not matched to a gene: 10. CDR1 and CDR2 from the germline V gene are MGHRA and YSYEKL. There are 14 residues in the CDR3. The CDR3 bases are TGCGCCAGCAGCCAAGCGGTGGGACAGCCCCCGCAGTACTTC. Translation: CASSQAVGQPPQYF.

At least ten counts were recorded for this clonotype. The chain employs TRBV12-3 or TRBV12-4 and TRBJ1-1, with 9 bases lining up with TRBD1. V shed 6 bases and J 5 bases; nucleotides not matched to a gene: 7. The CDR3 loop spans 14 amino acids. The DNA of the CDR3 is TGTGCCAGCAGAGTGACAGGGGGGGATACTGAAGCTTTCTTT. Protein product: CASRVTGGDTEAFF.

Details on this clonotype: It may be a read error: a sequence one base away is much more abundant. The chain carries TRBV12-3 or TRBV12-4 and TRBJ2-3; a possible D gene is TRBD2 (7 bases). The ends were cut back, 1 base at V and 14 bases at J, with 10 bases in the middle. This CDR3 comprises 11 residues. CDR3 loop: CASSLGRGRYF. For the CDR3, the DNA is TGTGCCAGCAGTTTAGGGCGGGGGCGGTATTTT.